The TCR beta chain described here comes from a study of OX40 agonist ivuxolimab in advanced cancers. Study in general: Dose-escalation patients had hepatocellular carcinoma, melanoma, renal cell or head and neck cancer. From roughly 20 to 79 years was the age range, with a mean of around 54 years, and 70% to 85% were male.

This clone came up once. Its antigen remains unidentified. Findings and limits, study-wide: CD4+ T cells averaged fewer expanded clones than CD8+ T cells. Clonal expansion among partial responders at 0.1-3.0 mg/kg ranked near the lowest.

The V gene lost 0 bases and the J gene lost 4 bases, with 15 bases spanning the gap. This CDR3 contains 16 residues. Germline V gives CDR1 LNHDA, CDR2 SQIVND (reference sequence). Clones were sequenced by immunoSEQ multiplex PCR, and TCRdb holds only the in-frame ones, with some missing. In the table there are around 23,000 clones, roughly 84% of which are singletons. The chain uses TRBV19 and TRBJ1-1; tentative D call: TRBD1 (6 bases). This sample comprised CD4+ or CD8+ T cells sorted from blood, obtained in a trial of the OX40 agonist ivuxolimab. This receptor was taken from an adult with an advanced solid tumor such as melanoma, head and neck, liver or kidney cancer. CDR3 sequence (DNA): TGTGCCAGTAGTATAGATGGAGGGGGAGGAAGCACTGAAGCTTTCTTT. Protein product: CASSIDGGGGSTEAFF.